Below, one T cell receptor beta chain is given with its context. In the original workflow: Estimates of nucleated cell counts were drawn from the amplification of reference gene primers. Using immunoSEQ multiplex PCR, the repertoire was profiled, and TCRdb retains in-frame clones only, with some absent. Clone size and the V and J calls come from that table; the DNA yielded D and trimming. The table records roughly 130,000 clones, about 86% of them present only once. The sample originates from a study of blood T cell repertoires in COVID-19. Overall study context: Specimens from acute and convalescent COVID-19 originated in the United States, Italy and Spain. Sources were T cells, B-cell-depleted T cells, or PBMCs; the material itself was cDNA or gDNA.

Trimming at V came to 0 bases and at J to 2 bases, leaving 9 bases not matched to a gene. Germline V CDR1 and CDR2: MNHEY, SMNVEV (reference sequence). This CDR3 is 18 amino acids long. This chain uses TRBV27 with TRBJ2-1; 8 bases match TRBD1. The TCR was taken from a woman in her fifties or sixties with acute or convalescent COVID-19. Material for sequencing was peripheral blood. CDR3 sequence reads: CASSLSVAGTGPYNEQFF. The CDR3 DNA is TGTGCCAGCAGTTTATCTGTGGCGGGGACAGGACCCTACAATGAGCAGTTCTTC.